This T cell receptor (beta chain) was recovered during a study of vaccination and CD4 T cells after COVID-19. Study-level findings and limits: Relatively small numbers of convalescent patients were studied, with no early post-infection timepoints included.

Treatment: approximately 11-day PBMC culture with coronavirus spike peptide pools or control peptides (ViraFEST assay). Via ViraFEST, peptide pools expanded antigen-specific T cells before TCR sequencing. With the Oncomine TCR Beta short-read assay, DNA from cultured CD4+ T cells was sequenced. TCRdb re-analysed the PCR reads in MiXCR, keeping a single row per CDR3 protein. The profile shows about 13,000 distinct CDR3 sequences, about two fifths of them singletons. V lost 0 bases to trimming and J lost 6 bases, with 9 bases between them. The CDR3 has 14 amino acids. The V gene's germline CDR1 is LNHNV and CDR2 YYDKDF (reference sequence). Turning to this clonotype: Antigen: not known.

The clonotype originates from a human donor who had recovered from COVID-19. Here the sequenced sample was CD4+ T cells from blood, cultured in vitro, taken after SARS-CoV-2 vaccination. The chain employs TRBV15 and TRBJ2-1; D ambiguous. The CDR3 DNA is TGTGCCACCAGCAGAGATCCTCTTAGCAATGAGCAGTTCTTC. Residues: CATSRDPLSNEQFF.